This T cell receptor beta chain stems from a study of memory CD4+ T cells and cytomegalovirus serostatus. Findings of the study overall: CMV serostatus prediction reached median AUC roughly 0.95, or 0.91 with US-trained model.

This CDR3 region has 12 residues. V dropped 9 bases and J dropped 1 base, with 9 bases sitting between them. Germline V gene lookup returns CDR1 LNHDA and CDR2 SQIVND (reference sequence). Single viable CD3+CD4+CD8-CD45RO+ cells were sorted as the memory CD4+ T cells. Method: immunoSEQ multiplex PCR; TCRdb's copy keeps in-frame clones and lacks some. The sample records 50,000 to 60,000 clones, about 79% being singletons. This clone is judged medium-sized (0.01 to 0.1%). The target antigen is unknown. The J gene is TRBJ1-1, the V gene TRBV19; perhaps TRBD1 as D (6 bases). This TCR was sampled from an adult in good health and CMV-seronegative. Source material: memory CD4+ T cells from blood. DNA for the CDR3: TGTGCCAGCGGACAGCCGAACACTGAAGCTTTCTTT. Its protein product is CASGQPNTEAFF.